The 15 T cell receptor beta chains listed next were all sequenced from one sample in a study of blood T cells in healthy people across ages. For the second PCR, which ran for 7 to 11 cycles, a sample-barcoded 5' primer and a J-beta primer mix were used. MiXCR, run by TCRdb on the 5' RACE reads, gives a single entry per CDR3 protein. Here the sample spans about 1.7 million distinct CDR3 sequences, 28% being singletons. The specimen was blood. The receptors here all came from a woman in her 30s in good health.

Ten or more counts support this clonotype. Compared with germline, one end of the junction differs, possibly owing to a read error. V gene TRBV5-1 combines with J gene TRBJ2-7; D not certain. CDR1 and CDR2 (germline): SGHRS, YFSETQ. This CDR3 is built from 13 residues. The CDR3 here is CASSLYGSYEQYF. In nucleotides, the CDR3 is TGTGCCAGCAGTTTATACGGATCCTACGAGCAGTACTTC.

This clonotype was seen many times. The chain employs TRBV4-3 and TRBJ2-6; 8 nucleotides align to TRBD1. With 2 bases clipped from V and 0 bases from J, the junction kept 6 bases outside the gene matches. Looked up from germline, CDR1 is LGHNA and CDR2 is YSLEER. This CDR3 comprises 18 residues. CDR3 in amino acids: CASSQLGQGFSGANVLTF. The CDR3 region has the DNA TGCGCCAGCAGCCAACTAGGACAGGGCTTCTCTGGGGCCAACGTCCTGACTTTC.

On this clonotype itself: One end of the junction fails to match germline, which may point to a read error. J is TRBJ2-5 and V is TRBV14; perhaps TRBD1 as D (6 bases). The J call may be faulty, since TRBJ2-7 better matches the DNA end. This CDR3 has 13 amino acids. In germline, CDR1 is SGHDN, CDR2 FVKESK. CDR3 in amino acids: CANSQGYYYEQYF. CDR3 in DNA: TGTGCCAACAGCCAGGGGTACTACTACGAGCAGTACTTC.

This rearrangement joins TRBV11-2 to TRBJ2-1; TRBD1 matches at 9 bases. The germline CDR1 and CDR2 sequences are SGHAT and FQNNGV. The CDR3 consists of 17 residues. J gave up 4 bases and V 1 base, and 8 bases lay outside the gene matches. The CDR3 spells CASSLGDSGTGYNEQFF. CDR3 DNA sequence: TGTGCCAGCAGCTTAGGGGACTCGGGGACAGGGTACAATGAGCAGTTCTTC.

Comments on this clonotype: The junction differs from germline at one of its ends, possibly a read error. In nucleotides, the CDR3 is TGTGCGAGCAGTCGGGGGGCCAGCACCGGGGAGCGGCTTTTT. Translated: CASSRGASTGERLF. V gene TRBV28 combines with J gene TRBJ2-2; possible D gene TRBD2, 7 bases. There are 14 residues in the CDR3. CDR1 is MDHEN, CDR2 SYDVKM, per germline. Supplemented by reference TRBV28 and TRBJ2-2, the full variable domain reads DVKVTQSSRYLVKRTGEKVFLECVQDMDHENMFWYRQDPGLGLRLIYFSYDVKMKEKGDIPEGYSVSREKKERFSLILESASTNQTSMYLCASSRGASTGERLFGEGSRLTVL.

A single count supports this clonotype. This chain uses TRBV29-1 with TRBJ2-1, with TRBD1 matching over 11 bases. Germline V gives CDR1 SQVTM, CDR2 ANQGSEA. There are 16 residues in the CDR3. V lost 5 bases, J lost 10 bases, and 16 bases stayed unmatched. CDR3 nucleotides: TGCAGCGTTAAAGGGACAGGGGGACCGAGCTCCTACGAGCAGTTCTTC. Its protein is CSVKGTGGPSSYEQFF.

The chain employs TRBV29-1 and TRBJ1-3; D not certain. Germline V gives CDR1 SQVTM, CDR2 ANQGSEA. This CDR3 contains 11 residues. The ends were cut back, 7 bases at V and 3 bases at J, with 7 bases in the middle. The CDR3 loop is CSAYGGNTIYF. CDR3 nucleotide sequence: TGCAGCGCCTACGGTGGAAACACCATATATTTT.

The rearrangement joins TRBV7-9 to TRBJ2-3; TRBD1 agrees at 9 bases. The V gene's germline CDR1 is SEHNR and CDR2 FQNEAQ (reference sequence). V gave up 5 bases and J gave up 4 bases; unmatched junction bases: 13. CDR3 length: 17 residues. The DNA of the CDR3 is TGTGCCAGCAGCGGATATGGGACAGGGCAGCCGGCAGATACGCAGTATTTT. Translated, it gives CASSGYGTGQPADTQYF.

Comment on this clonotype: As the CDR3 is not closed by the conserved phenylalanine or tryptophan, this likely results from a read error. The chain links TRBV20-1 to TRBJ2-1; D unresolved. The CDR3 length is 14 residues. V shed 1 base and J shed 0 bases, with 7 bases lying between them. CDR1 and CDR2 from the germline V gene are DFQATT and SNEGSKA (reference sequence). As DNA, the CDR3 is TGCAGTGCTAGAGGACCAAACTCCTACAATGAGCAGTTCTGC. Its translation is CSARGPNSYNEQFC.

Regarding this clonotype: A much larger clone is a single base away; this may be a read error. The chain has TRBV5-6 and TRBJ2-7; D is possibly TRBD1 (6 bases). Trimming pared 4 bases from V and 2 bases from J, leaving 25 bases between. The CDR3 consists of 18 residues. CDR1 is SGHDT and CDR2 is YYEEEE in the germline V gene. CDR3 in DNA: TGTGCCAGCAGCGACAACCATCACCGGGACACCAAAACCTACGAGCAGTACTTC. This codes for CASSDNHHRDTKTYEQYF. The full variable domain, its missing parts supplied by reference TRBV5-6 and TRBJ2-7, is DAGVTQSPTHLIKTRGQQVTLRCSPKSGHDTVSWYQQALGQGPQFIFQYYEEEERQRGNFPDRFSGHQFPNYSSELNVNALLLGDSALYLCASSDNHHRDTKTYEQYFGPGTRLTVT.

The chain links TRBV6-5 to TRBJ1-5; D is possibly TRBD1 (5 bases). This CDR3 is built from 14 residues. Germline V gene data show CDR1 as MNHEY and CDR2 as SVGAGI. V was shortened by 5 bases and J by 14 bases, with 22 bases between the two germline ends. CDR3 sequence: CASSQTPGGSRKHF. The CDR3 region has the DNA TGTGCCAGCAGTCAAACTCCGGGGGGATCAAGAAAGCATTTT.

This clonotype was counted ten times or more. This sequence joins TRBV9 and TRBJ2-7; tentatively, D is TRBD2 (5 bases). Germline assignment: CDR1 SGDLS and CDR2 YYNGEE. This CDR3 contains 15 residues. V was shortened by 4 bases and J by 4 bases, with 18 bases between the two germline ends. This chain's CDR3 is CASSPLPSLAYEQYF. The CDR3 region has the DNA TGTGCCAGCAGCCCCCTGCCTAGCCTGGCTTACGAGCAGTACTTC.

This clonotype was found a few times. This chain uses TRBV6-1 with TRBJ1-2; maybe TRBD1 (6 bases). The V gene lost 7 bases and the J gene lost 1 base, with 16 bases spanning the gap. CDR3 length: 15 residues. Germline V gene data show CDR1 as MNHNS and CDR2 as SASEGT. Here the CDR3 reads CASTTLGAFNYGYTF. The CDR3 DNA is TGTGCCAGCACCACACTGGGGGCGTTTAACTATGGCTACACCTTC.

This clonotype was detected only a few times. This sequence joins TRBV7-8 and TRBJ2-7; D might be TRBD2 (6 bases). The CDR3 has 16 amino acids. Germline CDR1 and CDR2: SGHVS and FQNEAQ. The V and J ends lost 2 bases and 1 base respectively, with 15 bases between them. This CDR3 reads CASSLSLTGASYEQYF. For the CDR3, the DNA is TGTGCCAGCAGCTTAAGTCTAACGGGAGCGTCCTACGAGCAGTACTTC.

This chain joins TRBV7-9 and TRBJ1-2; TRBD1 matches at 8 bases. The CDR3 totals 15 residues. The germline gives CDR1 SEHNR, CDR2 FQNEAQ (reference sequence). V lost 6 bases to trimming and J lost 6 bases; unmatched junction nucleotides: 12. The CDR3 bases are TGTGCCAGCAGTCGACAGGGGAGAGCCCCTAATGGCTACACCTTC. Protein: CASSRQGRAPNGYTF.